This T cell receptor beta chain was observed in a study of T cell repertoires in cytomegalovirus infection. TCRdb fed the reads into MiXCR, producing one record per CDR3 protein. The sample has roughly 130,000 distinct CDR3 sequences, more than 20% seen once. There are a few counts of this clonotype. The target antigen is unknown. V lost 5 bases, J lost 0 bases, and 14 bases lay in between. This CDR3 has 16 amino acids. From germline, CDR1 is MNHEY and CDR2 SVGAGI. The sequencing input was PBMCs, sequenced either directly or after in vitro stimulation (not recorded which). V and J are TRBV6-5 and TRBJ1-3; D is unresolved. The source is a human donor in good health (CMV status not recorded). Some clones in this sample may be carry-over from other donors' samples. The CDR3 nucleotides read TGTGCCAGCAGTCAAGATGGGATCCCCTCTGGAAACACCATATATTTT. Translation gives CASSQDGIPSGNTIYF.